These 27 T cell receptor beta chains came from one sample sequenced in a study of cytomegalovirus exposure and HLA in healthy donors. The PCR used 60 Vbeta and 13 Jbeta primers. The protocol was immunoSEQ multiplex PCR, while the TCRdb copy is restricted to in-frame clones and leaves out a portion. The repertoire holds 100,000 to 150,000 clones, with around 72% as singletons. Sequences were obtained from PBMCs. Receptors originate from a man in his thirties or forties in good health and CMV-seronegative.

The V call is TRBV11-2, the J call TRBJ2-7; maybe TRBD1 (5 bases). The CDR3 runs 13 residues. Looked up from germline, CDR1 is SGHAT and CDR2 is FQNNGV. The ends were cut back, 5 bases at V and 2 bases at J, with 10 bases in the middle. CDR3 sequence reads: CASSQGNTYEQYF. The CDR3 nucleotides are TGTGCCAGCAGCCAGGGAAACACCTACGAGCAGTACTTC.

The genes are TRBV5-1 and TRBJ1-2, with D unresolved. Trimming shortened V by 1 base and J by 8 bases, and 18 bases separated the two germline ends. The CDR3 is 15 residues long. Germline lookup yields CDR1 SGHRS and CDR2 YFSETQ. This CDR3 reads CASSLSGPGGGGYTF. CDR3 DNA: TGCGCCAGCAGCTTGTCCGGGCCAGGAGGTGGGGGCTACACCTTC.

This clone was counted only a few times. The gene calls are TRBV21-1 and TRBJ2-2; the D segment call TRBD2 is taken from the table without a DNA check. TRBV21-1 is annotated as a pseudogene. This CDR3 is 15 amino acids long. CDR3 loop: CASTMAGEHTGELFF. The DNA for the CDR3 is TGTGCCAGCACAATGGCGGGGGAGCACACCGGGGAGCTGTTTTTT.

The chain employs TRBV11-3 and TRBJ2-7, with 8 nucleotides matching TRBD1. Trimming cost V 3 bases and J 6 bases; bases outside gene matches: 7. This CDR3 is 14 amino acids long. Per germline, CDR1 SGHNT and CDR2 YENEEA. The DNA of the CDR3 is TGTGCCAGCAGCTTGACAGGGGAAATGGCCGAGCAGTACTTC. It encodes CASSLTGEMAEQYF.

This clone was observed a handful of times. The V gene is TRBV18, the J gene TRBJ2-6; D possibly corresponds to TRBD2 (6 bases). Trimming stripped 1 base from V and 3 bases from J, with 13 bases between. Germline V lookup: CDR1 KGHSH, CDR2 LQKENI. This CDR3 region has 17 residues. CDR3 bases: TGTGCCAGCTCACCACAACGTTCGGGGGTTGGGGCCAACGTCCTGACTTTC. Protein sequence: CASSPQRSGVGANVLTF.

This chain uses TRBV30 with TRBJ1-5, with TRBD1 matching over 7 bases. Germline CDR1 GTSNPN, CDR2 SVGIG (reference sequence). The CDR3 consists of 13 residues. The trim removed 1 base at V and 6 bases at J, leaving 3 bases unmatched. For the CDR3, the DNA is TGTGCCTGGAGTGCAGGGGGATCTCAGCCCCAGCATTTT. Translation gives CAWSAGGSQPQHF.

The chain carries TRBV2 and TRBJ1-1, with 7 bases identical to TRBD1. Germline CDR1 SNHLY, CDR2 FYNNEI. The J segment lost 1 base and the V segment lost 3 bases, leaving 11 bases of the junction unmatched. The CDR3 runs to 17 residues. The CDR3 is CASSDPPGGSGNTEAFF. DNA for the CDR3: TGTGCCAGCAGTGACCCACCAGGGGGGTCGGGGAACACTGAAGCTTTCTTT.

V and J are TRBV6-5 and TRBJ2-3; possibly TRBD2 for D (6 bases). The CDR3 contains 15 residues. The V gene's germline CDR1 is MNHEY and CDR2 SVGAGI. Trimming stripped 6 bases from V and 2 bases from J, with 15 bases between. This chain's CDR3 is CASRGARDFTDTQYF. CDR3 coding DNA: TGTGCCAGCAGAGGGGCCCGGGACTTCACAGATACGCAGTATTTT.

This clone was picked up one time. This chain joins TRBV7-8 and TRBJ1-3; a possible D gene is TRBD1 (5 bases). The CDR3 contains 15 residues. Germline lookup yields CDR1 SGHVS and CDR2 FQNEAQ. V was trimmed by 7 bases and J by 0 bases, leaving 13 bases between them. CDR3 nucleotides: TGTGCCAGCATCAGAGACAGAGACTCTGGAAACACCATATATTTT. The encoded protein is CASIRDRDSGNTIYF. Supplemented by reference TRBV7-8 and TRBJ1-3, the full variable domain reads GAGVSQSPRYKVAKRGQDVALRCDPISGHVSLFWYQQALGQGPEFLTYFQNEAQLDKSGLPSDRFFAERPEGSVSTLKIQRTQQEDSAVYLCASIRDRDSGNTIYFGEGSWLTVV.

This clone was seen a handful of times. The chain carries TRBV19 and TRBJ2-5, with D uncertain. The length of the CDR3 is 13 residues. Germline lookup yields CDR1 LNHDA and CDR2 SQIVND (reference sequence). Trimming shortened V by 5 bases and J by 1 base, and 8 bases separated the two germline ends. The DNA of the CDR3 is TGTGCCAGTAGTGAAGAGCGCCAAGAGACCCAGTACTTC. Amino acids: CASSEERQETQYF.

The rearrangement joins TRBV6-6 to TRBJ2-7; 7 positions agree with TRBD1. CDR1 and CDR2 (germline): MNHNY, SVGAGI (reference sequence). The CDR3 has 14 amino acids. The V gene end was trimmed by 5 bases and the J gene end by 3 bases; junction bases not matched to a gene: 7. CDR3 amino acids: CASSPGTAFYEQYF. The CDR3 bases are TGTGCCAGCAGTCCCGGGACAGCATTCTACGAGCAGTACTTC.

This clone occurred a few times. This rearrangement joins TRBV4-1 to TRBJ1-6, with D perhaps TRBD1 (5 bases). Germline CDR1 and CDR2: MGHRA and YSYEKL. The CDR3 runs to 18 residues. Trimming pared 4 bases from V and 0 bases from J, leaving 16 bases between. The CDR3 protein is CASSPGGGLSSYNSPLHF. For the CDR3, the DNA is TGCGCCAGCAGCCCGGGGGGAGGGTTGAGCTCCTATAATTCACCCCTCCACTTT.

The CDR3 sequence is CASSLGTEGSGNTIYF. The CDR3 DNA sequence: TGTGCCAGCAGTTTAGGGACAGAGGGCTCTGGAAACACCATATATTTT. This rearrangement joins TRBV28 to TRBJ1-3; 7 nucleotides align to TRBD1. J was trimmed by 0 bases and V by 2 bases; bases with no gene match: 4. There are 16 residues in the CDR3. Germline V gives CDR1 MDHEN, CDR2 SYDVKM.

Notes on this clone: The sample contains more than one DNA sequence encoding this CDR3. The V call is TRBV19, the J call TRBJ1-6, with D possibly being TRBD1 (6 bases). The CDR3 totals 13 residues. Germline loops: CDR1 LNHDA, CDR2 SQIVND (reference sequence). Trimming removed 5 bases from V and 10 bases from J, with 12 bases in between. The CDR3 reads CASSDGGWSPLHF. In DNA, the CDR3 is TGTGCCAGTAGTGATGGGGGCTGGTCACCCCTCCACTTT.

The rearrangement uses TRBV27 and TRBJ1-1; 9 nucleotides match TRBD1. Germline V gene data show CDR1 as MNHEY and CDR2 as SMNVEV (reference sequence). Trimming cost V 3 bases and J 1 base; bases outside gene matches: 3. CDR3 length: 15 amino acids. Written as DNA, the CDR3 is TGTGCCAGCAGTTTTTGGGACAGGGCGAACACTGAAGCTTTCTTT. This sequence encodes CASSFWDRANTEAFF.

Worth noting for this clone: At one end the junction does not follow the germline gene, possibly because of a read error. The chain carries TRBV6-5 and TRBJ2-3; 7 bases are shared with TRBD1. The CDR3 is made up of 15 amino acids. CDR1 is MNHEY, CDR2 SVGAGI, per germline. The CDR3 here is CASSLGPGGTDTHYF. CDR3 bases: TGTGCCAGCAGTCTCGGCCCAGGGGGTACAGATACGCATTATTTT.

The rearrangement uses TRBV5-4 and TRBJ2-6; D is ambiguous. Trimming stripped 3 bases from V and 0 bases from J, with 7 bases between. The V gene's germline CDR1 is SGHNT and CDR2 YYREEE (reference sequence). This CDR3 region has 15 residues. In nucleotides, the CDR3 is TGTGCCAGCAGCTCCCTGAGCTCTGGGGCCAACGTCCTGACTTTC. Protein: CASSSLSSGANVLTF.

The gene calls are TRBV5-1 and TRBJ2-1; 9 bases map to TRBD1. There are 14 residues in the CDR3. The trim removed 6 bases at V and 4 bases at J, leaving 5 bases unmatched. Germline V gene lookup returns CDR1 SGHRS and CDR2 YFSETQ. The CDR3 loop is CASNRDRAYNEQFF. In DNA, the CDR3 is TGCGCCAGCAACCGGGACAGGGCATACAATGAGCAGTTCTTC.

This chain links TRBV6-5 with TRBJ1-1; 8 positions agree with TRBD1. Unmatched junction bases numbered 12, after V lost 4 bases and J lost 5 bases. The V gene's germline CDR1 is MNHEY and CDR2 SVGAGI. The length of the CDR3 is 16 residues. As DNA, the CDR3 is TGTGCCAGCAGTTCACTTAGACAGGGGACGGGTACTGAAGCTTTCTTT. The encoded protein is CASSSLRQGTGTEAFF.

This clone turned up a few times. V usage is TRBV2 and J usage is TRBJ2-3; TRBD2 agrees at 9 bases. CDR1 is SNHLY and CDR2 is FYNNEI in the germline V gene. The CDR3 contains 14 residues. The J segment lost 3 bases and the V segment lost 9 bases, leaving 7 bases of the junction unmatched. The CDR3 reads CASKRGVGTDTQYF. The DNA of the CDR3 is TGTGCCAGTAAGCGGGGGGTGGGTACAGATACGCAGTATTTT.

The V call is TRBV7-3, the J call TRBJ2-1, with D possibly TRBD2 on 7 matching bases. V was pared by 4 bases and J by 7 bases, with 17 bases between. This CDR3 has 15 amino acids. Per the germline V gene, CDR1 is SGHTA and CDR2 is FQGTGA. The CDR3 DNA sequence: TGTGCCAGCAGCTACCGTGGGGGGGCTAGTAATGAGCAGTTCTTC. This gives the protein CASSYRGGASNEQFF.

This clone has just a few counts. V gene TRBV7-2 combines with J gene TRBJ2-7; 7 bases are shared with TRBD2. The CDR3 is 15 residues long. The V gene's germline CDR1 is SGHTA and CDR2 FQGNSA. The V gene end was trimmed by 3 bases and the J gene end by 2 bases; junction bases not matched to a gene: 7. CDR3 DNA: TGTGCCAGCAGCTTGGCGAGCGGGGCAACCTACGAGCAGTACTTC. This encodes CASSLASGATYEQYF.

This sequence joins TRBV29-1 and TRBJ1-2, with a tentative D call TRBD1 (5 bases). The V end lost 4 bases, the J end lost 2 bases, and 20 bases lay between the germline ends. This CDR3 spans 16 amino acids. CDR1 and CDR2 (germline): SQVTM, ANQGSEA. DNA of the CDR3: TGCAGCGTTGCAGGTGATACACGGGACTCGAACTATGGCTACACCTTC. Translated, it gives CSVAGDTRDSNYGYTF. Supplemented by reference TRBV29-1 and TRBJ1-2, the full variable domain reads SAVISQKPSRDICQRGTSLTIQCQVDSQVTMMFWYRQQPGQSLTLIATANQGSEATYESGFVIDKFPISRPNLTFSTLTVSNMSPEDSSIYLCSVAGDTRDSNYGYTFGSGTRLTVV.

The chain joins TRBV30 to TRBJ1-1, with D uncertain. The CDR3 spans 14 residues. Germline V gene data show CDR1 as GTSNPN and CDR2 as SVGIG (reference sequence). Trimming removed 2 bases from V and 0 bases from J, with 10 bases in between. Here the CDR3 reads CAWSRGRLNTEAFF. CDR3 nucleotide sequence: TGTGCCTGGAGTCGGGGTCGGTTGAACACTGAAGCTTTCTTT.

The V call is TRBV10-2, the J call TRBJ2-5; D not resolved. Per the germline V gene, CDR1 is WSHSY and CDR2 is SAAADI. V was cut by 7 bases and J by 1 base, with 7 bases left in between. The CDR3 runs to 12 residues. CDR3 residues: CASIDTQETQYF. The CDR3 coding sequence is TGCGCCAGCATAGACACCCAAGAGACCCAGTACTTC.

The rearrangement uses TRBV27 and TRBJ1-5, with D possibly being TRBD1 (5 bases). Germline V gene data show CDR1 as MNHEY and CDR2 as SMNVEV (reference sequence). Between the trimmed V and J ends, which lost 6 bases and 0 bases, there was a span of 12 bases. This CDR3 has 15 amino acids. The CDR3 nucleotides read TGTGCCAGCAGCTCTTGGGGGGATAGCAATCAGCCCCAGCATTTT. Protein sequence: CASSSWGDSNQPQHF.

This clone was seen a few times. The V gene is TRBV11-2, the J gene TRBJ1-6, with D unclear. The V gene lost 0 bases and the J gene lost 0 bases, with 3 bases spanning the gap. The CDR3 consists of 15 residues. Looked up from germline, CDR1 is SGHAT and CDR2 is FQNNGV. The CDR3: CASSLDSSYNSPLHF. The CDR3 DNA follows: TGTGCCAGCAGCTTAGACAGCTCCTATAATTCACCCCTCCACTTT.